These 6 T cell receptor beta chains originate from one sample sequenced in a study of shared clonotypes between healthy human individuals. The protocol was immunoSEQ multiplex PCR, while the TCRdb copy is restricted to in-frame clones and leaves out a portion. Of about 980,000 clones listed, 60% to 85% were seen once; the top ten hold approximately 1.5%. Sequenced: memory CD4+ T cells sorted from blood. Subset here: CD45RA-negative fraction. The source is a man between 18 and 35 years old in good health.

The chain combines TRBV27 with TRBJ1-1; a weak D match, TRBD1 (5 bases). CDR3 length: 15 amino acids. The germline V gene has CDR1 MNHEY and CDR2 SMNVEV (reference sequence). Trimming left V 6 bases short and J 11 bases short, with 25 bases between. CDR3 DNA sequence: TGTGCCAGCAGCCCTGTGGCAGGGCGGGACTTTCTTGCTTTCTTT. This gives the protein CASSPVAGRDFLAFF.

The table lists this clone with a count of one. The chain recombines TRBV6-1 with TRBJ1-6; TRBD1 is a possible D gene (5 bases). The CDR3 is 15 residues long. The V end was cut by 8 bases, the J end by 2 bases, with 13 bases between. CDR1 MNHNS and CDR2 SASEGT come from the germline V gene. The CDR3 protein is CASQSREAYNSPLHF. CDR3 sequence (DNA): TGTGCCAGCCAGAGCAGGGAGGCCTATAATTCACCCCTCCACTTT.

A word on this clone: This sample includes further DNA sequences coding for the same CDR3. The V and J genes are TRBV11-2 and TRBJ2-3; D gene uncertain. The germline V gene encodes CDR1 SGHAT and CDR2 FQNNGV. V was shortened by 5 bases and J by 1 base, with 7 bases between the two germline ends. The CDR3 runs to 13 residues. The DNA of the CDR3 is TGTGCCAGCAGCCTCCCGGGCACAGATACGCAGTATTTT. Translated: CASSLPGTDTQYF.

This clone was observed at least ten times. The rearrangement uses TRBV25-1 and TRBJ2-3; 7 nucleotides match TRBD1. After removal of 5 bases from V and 0 bases from J, the junction contained 2 bases not matched to a gene. CDR1 MGHDK and CDR2 SYGVNS come from the germline V gene. This CDR3 has 14 amino acids. The CDR3 nucleotides read TGTGCCAGCAGTAGGACAGGAAGCACAGATACGCAGTATTTT. Translating gives CASSRTGSTDTQYF.

The chain carries TRBV6-1 and TRBJ2-5; 11 positions agree with TRBD1. Looked up from germline, CDR1 is MNHNS and CDR2 is SASEGT. The CDR3 runs to 13 residues. Losses at the gene ends were 7 bases for V and 8 bases for J; bases not matched to a gene: 6. This chain's CDR3 is CASTSGTGGTQYF. The DNA of the CDR3 is TGTGCCAGCACTTCCGGGACAGGGGGAACCCAGTACTTC.

The chain is built from TRBV10-3 and TRBJ2-7; D not certain. The CDR3 contains 12 residues. Trimming took 5 bases from V and 5 from J, leaving 10 bases between them. In germline, CDR1 is ENHRY, CDR2 SYGVKD. CDR3 DNA: TGTGCCATCAGTAAAGCCCCGAACGAGCAGTACTTC. Protein: CAISKAPNEQYF.